This T cell receptor (beta chain) was sequenced during a study of cytomegalovirus exposure and HLA in healthy donors. PCR amplification relied on 60 Vbeta primers (plus 13 Jbeta primers). The method was immunoSEQ multiplex PCR; TCRdb's version includes in-frame clones alone and lacks a portion of them. The table lists approximately 100,000 clones, 50% to 75% of them singletons. Study-level results: In a later analysis, common viral pathogens appeared linked to several of the most significant clusters. Productive rates of about 87% or about 30% were seen for most TCR beta V segments in an earlier analysis.

This CDR3 is built from 14 residues. The V gene end was trimmed by 2 bases and the J gene end by 5 bases; junction bases not matched to a gene: 7. The germline CDR1 and CDR2 sequences are SGHRS and YFSETQ. This clone was picked up a small number of times. Its antigen is not known. The origin of this receptor is a man aged 25 to 45 in good health and CMV-seronegative. V gene TRBV5-1 combines with J gene TRBJ2-7, with 7 bases aligning to TRBD1. The sequencing input was PBMCs. CDR3 protein: CASSFPDRVHEQYF. As DNA, the CDR3 is TGCGCCAGCAGCTTTCCCGACAGGGTCCACGAGCAGTACTTC.